This T cell receptor beta chain was captured in a study of blood T cells in healthy people across ages (dated by TCRdb to between 2015 and 2017). Study-wide context: In model experiments, roughly one uniquely barcoded TCR beta cDNA molecule per two T cells was captured by template switching. Using deep sequencing normalized with unique cDNA molecular identifiers, the study measured how TCR beta repertoire diversity changes with age. The donors were divided into four age groups: young (average around 16 years), middle-aged (roughly 42), aged (under 70) and long-lived (roughly 82). To avoid experimental bias, donors of different ages were distributed randomly across sequencing lanes. Using the same blood draw, the study looked at two additional independent replicas of 1 million unique cDNA reads for two donors, one aged 18 to 29 and the other aged 80 or older.

In regard to this clonotype: The specificity of this receptor is unknown. A junction end diverges from the germline sequence, so it may reflect a read error.

The CDR3 has 16 amino acids, counting the end cysteine and phenylalanine. Just the 48-base CDR3 DNA is kept, in frame starting at base 1. The germline V gene gives CDR1 as SGHDN and CDR2 as FVKESK. The roughly 38 donors, aged roughly 6 to 90 years, were systemically healthy Caucasian individuals from Russia. Each donor gave approximately 9.3 milliliters of peripheral blood, collected into EDTA-treated Vacutainer tubes. PBMCs were isolated by Ficoll-Paque density-gradient centrifugation, with at least 6 million obtained per sample. Total RNA, at least 6 micrograms per sample, was extracted from PBMCs with Trizol reagent. For every donor, flow cytometry on a PBMC aliquot measured the percentage of naive CD45RAhigh/CD27high T cells. What the work shows at the level of the full study, not this receptor alone: Conclusive comparison of naive and antigen-experienced compartments was prevented by the profiling of bulk unsorted PBMCs. Donor CMV infection status was unknown, potentially confounding age-related changes in expanded clonotypes. Compared with the aged group, the long-lived group had more naive CD4+ T cells, fewer expanded clones and increased TCR diversity, a pattern suggesting age selection. Total diversity estimates from one million sequenced T cells were considered lower bounds and underestimates. A strong correlation was found between observed TCR beta diversity and the percentage of naive T cells measured by flow cytometry. As age increased, observed TCR beta diversity per million T cells dropped in a roughly linear way, and a significant reduction was already evident by age 40.

The protocol used for the library was 5' RACE. The data were produced on an Illumina HiSeq 2500. A second PCR of about 7 to 12 cycles was run with a J-beta primer mix and a sample-barcoded 5' primer. A template-switch 5' adaptor carrying 12 random nucleotides introduced a unique molecular identifier onto each TCR beta cDNA molecule. At least 2.5 million CDR3-containing paired-end reads were obtained from each sample. All of the RNA was converted into first-strand cDNA using the Mint cDNA synthesis kit, with a TRBC-specific oligonucleotide serving as the primer. All cDNA was treated with uracil-DNA glycosylase and then went through a first 18-cycle PCR with the universal primers M1SS and BC2_uni_R. The authors processed their data as follows. For normalization, 1 million high-quality reads, each with a distinct molecular identifier, were randomly selected from each sample. Reads sharing molecular identifiers were discarded rather than binned into consensus sequences. MiTCR, set to a Q25 quality threshold and the strictest error-elimination algorithm, was used for CDR3 identification, clonotype clustering and error correction. A nonparametric unseen species model with Euler transformation was used to estimate a lower bound on total TCR beta diversity. The public reads were reprocessed in TCRdb via fastp at Q25 and MiXCR, keeping in-frame beta chains. Identical CDR3 protein sequences are pooled into one entry, listed with their most common genes and DNA. It is TCRdb's table, rather than the study itself, that gives the V and J calls and clone size. This sample lists some 1.4 million distinct CDR3 sequences; around 39% were detected once. The ten largest clones add up to around 8% of the sample.

Material: blood. The source of this sequence is a woman aged 18-30 years in good health. The chain uses TRBV14 and TRBJ2-1, and possibly TRBD2, on 5 matching bases. The DNA sequence is TGTGCCAGTACAACTACACCGGGGTTCGGGTTGAGTGAGAAGTTCTTC. Translation gives CASTTTPGFGLSEKFF.